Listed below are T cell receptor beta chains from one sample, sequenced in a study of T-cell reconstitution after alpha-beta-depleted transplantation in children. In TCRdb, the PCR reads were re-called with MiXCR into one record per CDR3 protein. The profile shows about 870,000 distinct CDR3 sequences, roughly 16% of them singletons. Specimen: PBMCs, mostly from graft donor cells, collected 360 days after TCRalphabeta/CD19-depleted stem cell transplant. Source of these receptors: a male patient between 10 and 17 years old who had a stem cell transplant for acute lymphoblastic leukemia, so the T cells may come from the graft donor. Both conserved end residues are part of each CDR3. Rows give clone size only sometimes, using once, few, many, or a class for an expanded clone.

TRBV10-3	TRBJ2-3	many	CAISEYDVYTQYF
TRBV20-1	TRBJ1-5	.	CSAKRTAGGNQPQHF
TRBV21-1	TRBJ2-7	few	CASSKTTEEQYF
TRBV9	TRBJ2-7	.	CASSPRGTGGEQYF
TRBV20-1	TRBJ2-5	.	CSAIVQTQYF
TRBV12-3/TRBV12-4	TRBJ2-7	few	CASSFRGRGAYEQYF
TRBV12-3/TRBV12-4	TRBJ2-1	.	CASNLLAGRNEQFF
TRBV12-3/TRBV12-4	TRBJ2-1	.	CASSPTDWNLRDEQFF
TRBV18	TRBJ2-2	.	CASSPQRTSGSTGELFF
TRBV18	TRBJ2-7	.	CASSPLPLPYYEQYF
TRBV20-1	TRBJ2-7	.	CSARPGEQYF
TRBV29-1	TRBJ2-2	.	CSVAGTPRENTGELFF
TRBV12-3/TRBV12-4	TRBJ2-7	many	CASSLIPGLYTYEQYF
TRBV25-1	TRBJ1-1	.	CASRGQAAPTEAFF
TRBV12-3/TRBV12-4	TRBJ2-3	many	CASTPGLRADTQYF
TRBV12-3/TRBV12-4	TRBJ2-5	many	CASSFVLSREGQETQYF
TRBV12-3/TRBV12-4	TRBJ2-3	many	CASRPWGSPSTDTQYF
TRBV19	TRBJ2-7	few	CASSKTDRFEQYF
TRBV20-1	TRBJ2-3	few	CSAATGIITDTQYF
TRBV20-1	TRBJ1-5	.	CSVKLDRSNQPQHF
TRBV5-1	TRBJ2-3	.	CASRPNRGVLSTDTQYF
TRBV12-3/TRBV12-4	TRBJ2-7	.	CASSRLGGVGFYEQYF
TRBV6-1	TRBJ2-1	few	CASGYDRSSYNEQFF
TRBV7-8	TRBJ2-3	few	CASGSRQGSTDTQYF
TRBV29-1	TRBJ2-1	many	CSVEGGQTLYNEQFF
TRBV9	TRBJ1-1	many	CASSPRQDF
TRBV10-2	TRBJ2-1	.	CASSDGLAGGGNEQFF
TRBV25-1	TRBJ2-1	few	CASRGTVGNEQFF
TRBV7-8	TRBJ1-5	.	CASRISGTGVQPQHF
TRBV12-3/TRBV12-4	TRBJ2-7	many	CASTYAGKAIPYEQYF